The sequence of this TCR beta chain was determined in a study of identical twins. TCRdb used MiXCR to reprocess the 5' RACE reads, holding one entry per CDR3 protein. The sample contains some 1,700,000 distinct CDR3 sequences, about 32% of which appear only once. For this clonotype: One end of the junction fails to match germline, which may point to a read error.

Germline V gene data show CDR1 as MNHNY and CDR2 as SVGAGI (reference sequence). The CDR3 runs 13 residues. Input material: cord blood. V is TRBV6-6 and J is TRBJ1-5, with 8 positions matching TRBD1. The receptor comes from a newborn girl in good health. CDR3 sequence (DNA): TGTGCCGGCAGTTATGACAGGGGTCAGCCCCAGCATTTT. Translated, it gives CAGSYDRGQPQHF.